The present TCR beta chain was sequenced within a study of metastatic and nonmetastatic thyroid tumors. There are many counts of this clone. TCRdb reanalyzed the PCR reads with MiXCR. The sample lists nearly 25,000 clones, roughly 24% occurring once. Nobody among the patients had been given any treatment before thyroid surgery. The V end was cut by 4 bases, the J end by 5 bases, with 10 bases between. The germline CDR1 and CDR2 sequences are SGHRS and YFSETQ. The CDR3 is 13 residues long. The chain employs TRBV5-1 and TRBJ2-4; the D gene is possibly TRBD1 (6 bases). The sequencing sample was made of blood. The sequence was obtained from a male donor with papillary thyroid cancer or a benign thyroid nodule (not recorded which). Some clones in this sample may be carry-over from other donors' samples. The CDR3 region has the DNA TGCGCCAGCAGCCTGACAGGCCAAAACATTCAGTACTTC. Amino acids: CASSLTGQNIQYF.